Listed here are 17 T cell receptor beta chains from one sample, sequenced in a study of blood T cell repertoires in COVID-19. Repertoires were generated with immunoSEQ multiplex PCR, while TCRdb's copy carries only in-frame clones and drops some. Among about 44,000 clones listed, 84% were seen once. The sequenced material came from peripheral blood. The source is a human donor in a cohort sampled during active COVID-19.

The gene calls are TRBV28 and TRBJ1-1; tentative D call: TRBD1 (6 bases). CDR1 and CDR2 (germline): MDHEN, SYDVKM. V was cut by 4 bases and J by 5 bases, with 14 bases left in between. This CDR3 has 14 amino acids. In DNA, the CDR3 is TGTGCCAGCAGTTCCCATGGGGGCATGACTGAAGCTTTCTTT. This gives the protein CASSSHGGMTEAFF.

The chain links TRBV7-2 to TRBJ1-1; D ambiguous. The CDR3 spans 14 residues. CDR1 is SGHTA and CDR2 is FQGNSA in the germline V gene. Trimming took 2 bases from V and 1 from J, leaving 8 bases between them. CDR3 nucleotide sequence: TGTGCCAGCAGCTTAAACCCGGGGAACACTGAAGCTTTCTTT. It translates to CASSLNPGNTEAFF.

This rearrangement joins TRBV9 to TRBJ2-5, with TRBD1 matching 8 bases. The CDR3 runs 18 residues. The V gene end was trimmed by 3 bases and the J gene end by 4 bases; junction bases not matched to a gene: 17. Germline V gene data show CDR1 as SGDLS and CDR2 as YYNGEE. DNA for the CDR3: TGTGCCAGCAGCGATGGGAACCGGGACAGGTTTATTGGAGAGACCCAGTACTTC. Its protein is CASSDGNRDRFIGETQYF. Variable domain in full (rest from reference TRBV9 and TRBJ2-5): DSGVTQTPKHLITATGQRVTLRCSPRSGDLSVYWYQQSLDQGLQFLIQYYNGEERAKGNILERFSAQQFPDLHSELNLSSLELGDSALYFCASSDGNRDRFIGETQYFGPGTRLLVL.

The V call is TRBV19, the J call TRBJ1-5; 8 bases are shared with TRBD1. CDR1 is LNHDA and CDR2 is SQIVND in the germline V gene (reference sequence). With 9 bases clipped from V and 0 bases from J, the junction kept 4 bases outside the gene matches. This CDR3 has 14 residues. This CDR3 is CASRDRNSNQPQHF. The CDR3 DNA sequence: TGTGCCAGCAGGGACAGGAATAGCAATCAGCCCCAGCATTTT.

The J gene is TRBJ1-4, the V gene TRBV4-3; D is perhaps TRBD1 (6 bases). Looked up from germline, CDR1 is LGHNA and CDR2 is YSLEER. The CDR3 consists of 17 residues. The germline V and J ends were trimmed by 4 bases and 4 bases, with 19 bases remaining between them. DNA for the CDR3: TGCGCCAGCAGCCCTCAACCAGGGGCCTCTGATAATGAAAAACTGTTTTTT. The encoded protein is CASSPQPGASDNEKLFF.

The J gene is TRBJ2-5, the V gene TRBV3-1 (or the pseudogene TRBV3-2); TRBD1 is a possible D gene (5 bases). This CDR3 is 16 amino acids long. The germline V gene encodes CDR1 LGHDT and CDR2 YNNKEL (reference sequence). The V end was cut by 4 bases, the J end by 3 bases, with 18 bases between. Here the CDR3 DNA reads TGTGCCAGCAGCCGCAGACTGCAGCAGGGTAAAGAGACCCAGTACTTC. Protein sequence: CASSRRLQQGKETQYF.

This clone was counted only a few times. The rearrangement uses TRBV12-3 or TRBV12-4 and TRBJ1-1; D unresolved. V was shortened by 0 bases and J by 2 bases, with 4 bases between the two germline ends. The CDR3 is 13 amino acids. The CDR3 loop is CASSLAYNTEAFF. CDR3 DNA sequence: TGTGCCAGCAGTTTAGCCTACAACACTGAAGCTTTCTTT.

The gene calls are TRBV7-2 and TRBJ2-7; 8 positions agree with TRBD1. The CDR3 has 17 amino acids. From germline, CDR1 is SGHTA and CDR2 FQGNSA. Trimming took 5 bases from V and 8 from J; bases not matched to a gene: 20. The CDR3 is CASSAPVNGRGPRKQYF. CDR3 DNA sequence: TGTGCCAGCAGCGCTCCGGTCAATGGCAGGGGGCCTCGTAAGCAGTACTTC.

The chain has TRBV3-1 (or the pseudogene TRBV3-2) and TRBJ1-1; possible D gene TRBD1, 5 bases. CDR1 LGHDT and CDR2 YNNKEL come from the germline V gene (reference sequence). There are 13 residues in the CDR3. Trimming cost V 1 base and J 4 bases, with 7 bases left between them. The CDR3 nucleotides are TGTGCCAGCAGCCAAGGGGGGGGCACTGAAGCTTTCTTT. Translating gives CASSQGGGTEAFF.

V and J are TRBV19 and TRBJ2-2; 8 bases agree with TRBD2. This CDR3 spans 15 amino acids. Germline CDR1 reads LNHDA; CDR2 reads SQIVND (reference sequence). V lost 1 base and J lost 6; bases outside the gene matches: 4. CDR3 in amino acids: CASSIGQAGAGELFF. The CDR3, as DNA: TGTGCCAGTAGTATAGGTCAAGCGGGGGCCGGGGAGCTGTTTTTT.

This clone was seen once. Written as DNA, the CDR3 is TGCGCCAGCAACCAGGGACACCTCTCTGGGGCCAACGTCCTGACTTTC. It encodes CASNQGHLSGANVLTF. The chain uses TRBV5-1 and TRBJ2-6, with D tentatively TRBD1 (6 bases). Germline V gene sequence: CDR1 SGHRS, CDR2 YFSETQ. The V and J ends lost 6 bases and 0 bases respectively, with 13 bases between them. The CDR3 totals 16 residues. The complete variable domain, with remaining parts taken from reference TRBV5-1 and TRBJ2-6, reads KAGVTQTPRYLIKTRGQQVTLSCSPISGHRSVSWYQQTPGQGLQFLFEYFSETQRNKGNFPGRFSGRQFSNSRSEMNVSTLELGDSALYLCASNQGHLSGANVLTFGAGSRLTVL.

This chain joins TRBV19 and TRBJ1-1; 7 bases align to TRBD1. The CDR3 runs 13 residues. J was trimmed by 5 bases and V by 7 bases; bases with no gene match: 7. In germline, CDR1 is LNHDA, CDR2 SQIVND (reference sequence). CDR3: CASNHRGGTEAFF. DNA of the CDR3: TGTGCCAGTAACCACAGGGGTGGGACTGAAGCTTTCTTT.

This clone was counted between two and nine times. DNA for the CDR3: TGTGCCAGCACCCCAACTGTGTCTGTAGCCATATATTTT. Translation: CASTPTVSVAIYF. This chain connects TRBV12-3 or TRBV12-4 to TRBJ1-3, with D unclear. This CDR3 is 13 amino acids long. Trimming took off 7 bases at V and 11 bases at J, with 18 bases between the two ends.

The chain carries TRBV19 and TRBJ2-3; 7 nucleotides match TRBD1. This CDR3 region has 16 residues. V was pared by 7 bases and J by 1 base, with 11 bases of the junction left unmatched. Germline CDR1 and CDR2: LNHDA and SQIVND (reference sequence). The CDR3: CASTRGLGQGTDTQYF. The CDR3 DNA is TGTGCCAGTACTAGAGGGCTAGGACAGGGCACAGATACGCAGTATTTT.

The chain recombines TRBV4-1 with TRBJ1-4; the D is unclear. The length of the CDR3 is 16 residues. V was cut by 0 bases and J by 10 bases, with 18 bases left in between. Germline CDR1 reads MGHRA; CDR2 reads YSYEKL. The CDR3 region has the DNA TGCGCCAGCAGCCAAGATTTAGCGGGCCGGACCGGAAAACTGTTTTTT. Protein product: CASSQDLAGRTGKLFF.

The rearrangement links TRBV14 to TRBJ2-5, with TRBD1 matching 11 bases. Germline V gene lookup returns CDR1 SGHDN and CDR2 FVKESK. Trimming removed 3 bases from V and 4 bases from J; junction bases left unmatched: 7. The length of the CDR3 is 16 residues. CDR3 sequence (DNA): TGTGCCAGCAGCCAGGAGGGACAGGGGGGTGGAGAGACCCAGTACTTC. Protein: CASSQEGQGGGETQYF.

The V and J genes are TRBV5-6 and TRBJ1-2; D is unclear. This CDR3 region has 14 residues. Trimming took 0 bases from V and 10 from J, leaving 16 bases between them. Germline CDR1 and CDR2: SGHDT and YYEEEE. DNA of the CDR3: TGTGCCAGCAGCTTGGTAGGTCCGACACGTACCTACACCTTC. This codes for CASSLVGPTRTYTF.